This paragraph covers one TCR beta chain sequence. This specimen belongs to a study of T cells in Graves' hyperthyroidism and ophthalmopathy. Study in general: Peripheral blood draws took place at initial diagnosis, ahead of any treatment.

The V gene end was trimmed by 6 bases and the J gene end by 1 base; junction bases not matched to a gene: 4. The CDR3 totals 15 residues. CDR1 and CDR2 (germline): LNHDA, SQIVND (reference sequence). Thyroid ultrasound and orbital computed tomography, with clinical symptoms and serum thyroxine and TRAb, informed diagnoses. First hyperthyroidism diagnosis is when the blood sample was obtained, before any ophthalmopathy symptoms. Authors of the study amplified TCR beta CDR3 regions from RNA transcripts. HTBI primers were used for first-round RT-PCR of the TCR CDR3. A single record per CDR3 protein comes from TCRdb applying MiXCR to the multiplex PCR reads. This table holds around 350,000 distinct CDR3 sequences, about 15% found once.

The sample comprised blood. This rearrangement joins TRBV19 to TRBJ2-7, with 12 bases fitting TRBD2. The clonotype originates from a woman aged 25 to 39 with Graves' hyperthyroidism that later progressed to Graves' ophthalmopathy. In nucleotides, the CDR3 is TGTGCCAGTAGACTAGCGGGAGGTGCATCCTACGAGCAGTACTTC. Translation gives CASRLAGGASYEQYF.